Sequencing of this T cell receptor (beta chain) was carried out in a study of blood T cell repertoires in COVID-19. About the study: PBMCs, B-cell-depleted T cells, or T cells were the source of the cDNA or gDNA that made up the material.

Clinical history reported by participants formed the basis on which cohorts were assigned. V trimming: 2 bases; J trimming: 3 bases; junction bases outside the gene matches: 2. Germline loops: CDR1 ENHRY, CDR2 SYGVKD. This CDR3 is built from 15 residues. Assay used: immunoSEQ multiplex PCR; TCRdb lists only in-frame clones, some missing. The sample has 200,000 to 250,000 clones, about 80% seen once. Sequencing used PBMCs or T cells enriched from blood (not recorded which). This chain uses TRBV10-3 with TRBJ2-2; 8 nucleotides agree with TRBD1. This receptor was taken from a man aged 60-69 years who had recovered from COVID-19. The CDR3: CAISEGQGDTGELFF. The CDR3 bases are TGTGCCATCAGTGAGGGACAGGGCGACACCGGGGAGCTGTTTTTT.